This TCR beta chain was sequenced for a study of blood T cell repertoires in COVID-19. Overall study context: The United States, Italy and Spain supplied acute and convalescent COVID-19 samples. Sample material is recorded as cDNA or gDNA derived from T cells, B-cell-depleted T cells, or PBMCs.

Original processing notes: Reference gene primer amplification gave nucleated cell count estimates. Assay used: immunoSEQ multiplex PCR; TCRdb lists only in-frame clones, some missing. The V and J calls and clone size are taken from that table; D and trimming were inferred from the DNA. The table has under 100,000 clones, over 85% seen once. The germline V gene encodes CDR1 MNHEY and CDR2 SVGAGI. Trimming pared 4 bases from V and 4 bases from J, leaving 10 bases between. The CDR3 runs 13 residues. The chain carries TRBV6-5 and TRBJ1-1; D not resolved. The receptor was derived from a middle-aged man with active COVID-19. Sequenced: peripheral blood. In DNA, the CDR3 is TGTGCCAGCAGTTTACAGATACGCACTGAAGCTTTCTTT. Translating gives CASSLQIRTEAFF.